Each of the 6 T cell receptor beta chains below was sequenced from the same sample in a study of PD-1 blockade in mismatch repair-deficient tumors. TCRdb keeps only in-frame clones here, not all; method: immunoSEQ multiplex PCR. This table holds tens of thousands of clones, 78% found once. The starting material was peripheral blood, obtained 4 weeks after starting pembrolizumab. Receptor source: an adult with mismatch repair-deficient cancer.

This clone showed up just a few times. The chain joins TRBV19 to TRBJ2-7; the D gene is possibly TRBD2 (5 bases). Germline loops: CDR1 LNHDA, CDR2 SQIVND (reference sequence). The CDR3 has 14 amino acids. Deletions cut 6 bases from V and 3 bases from J, with 15 bases between. The CDR3 loop reads CASSPSYGNYEQYF. The CDR3 DNA is TGTGCCAGTAGCCCCTCGTACGGGAACTACGAGCAGTACTTC.

V and J are TRBV30 and TRBJ1-1, with a possible D match to TRBD1 (5 bases). Trimming removed 5 bases at V and 0 bases at J, with 13 bases between. Germline lookup yields CDR1 GTSNPN and CDR2 SVGIG (reference sequence). This CDR3 comprises 14 residues. The CDR3 DNA is TGTGCCTGGGTCAACAGGCACATGAACACTGAAGCTTTCTTT. This translates into CAWVNRHMNTEAFF. Looking up the rest from reference TRBV30 and TRBJ1-1 gives the full variable domain: SQTIHQWPATLVQPVGSPLSLECTVEGTSNPNLYWYRQAAGRGLQLLFYSVGIGQISSEVPQNLSASRPQDRQFILSSKKLLLSDSGFYLCAWVNRHMNTEAFFGQGTRLTVV.

This clone was picked up one time. The chain is built from TRBV6-5 and TRBJ2-3, with D possibly matching TRBD2 (6 bases). There are 14 residues in the CDR3. Deletions cut 4 bases from V and 4 bases from J, with 12 bases between. Looked up from germline, CDR1 is MNHEY and CDR2 is SVGAGI. In DNA form, the CDR3 reads TGTGCCAGCAGTTTGCGGGATAGCGCAGATACGCAGTATTTT. This translates into CASSLRDSADTQYF.

The chain recombines TRBV19 with TRBJ2-1, with 13 nucleotides matching TRBD2. The germline V gene encodes CDR1 LNHDA and CDR2 SQIVND (reference sequence). J lost 0 bases, V lost 3 bases, and 8 bases had no gene match. The CDR3 is 19 residues long. In nucleotides, the CDR3 is TGTGCCAGTAGTATGCTGACTAGCGGGAGGCTTAGCTCCTACAATGAGCAGTTCTTC. Protein: CASSMLTSGRLSSYNEQFF.

The rearrangement uses TRBV28 and TRBJ1-2, with D perhaps TRBD1 (5 bases). Trimming removed 8 bases from V and 4 bases from J, with 17 bases in between. This CDR3 spans 14 amino acids. From germline, CDR1 is MDHEN and CDR2 SYDVKM. This chain's CDR3 is CASSIAGLGYGYTF. CDR3 nucleotides: TGTGCCAGCTCTATCGCGGGACTGGGCTATGGCTACACCTTC.

Turning to this clone: Other nucleotide sequences in the sample specify the same CDR3. The chain joins TRBV20-1 to TRBJ1-4, with D uncertain. The CDR3 is 11 amino acids. Germline CDR1 and CDR2: DFQATT and SNEGSKA (reference sequence). V was cut by 6 bases and J by 8 bases, with 10 bases left in between. In nucleotides, the CDR3 is TGCAGTGCGAAGAGAGACGAAAAACTGTTTTTT. Translated, it gives CSAKRDEKLFF.